The next 9 T cell receptor beta chains were all read from a single sample in a study of beta chain features in type 1 diabetes. These receptors' antigens are unknown. Since all of the isolated RNA was reverse transcribed, expressed TCRB transcripts were what got sequenced. Sequenced by immunoSEQ multiplex PCR; TCRdb stores in-frame clones only, minus some. The table shows under 300,000 clones, with roughly 11% occurring only once. General study points: Type 1 diabetes patients showed a moderate but significant shortening of TCRB CDR3s in all four CD4+ subsets.

Sequenced input: naive CD4+ T cells from blood. The receptor set was obtained from a man in his thirties or forties with type 1 diabetes.

This clone appeared a few times. The chain joins TRBV2 to TRBJ1-5; D gene ambiguous. The CDR3 runs to 14 residues. V was pared by 2 bases and J by 4 bases, with 9 bases between. Germline V gene data show CDR1 as SNHLY and CDR2 as FYNNEI. CDR3 protein: CASSETEANQPQHF. In nucleotides, the CDR3 is TGTGCCAGCAGTGAAACAGAAGCTAATCAGCCCCAGCATTTT.

The chain employs TRBV5-1 and TRBJ2-7; the match to TRBD1 covers 7 bases. Trimming at V came to 6 bases and at J to 2 bases, leaving 8 bases not matched to a gene. This CDR3 comprises 14 residues. The V gene's germline CDR1 is SGHRS and CDR2 YFSETQ. The CDR3 DNA follows: TGCGCCAGCACCCCGGACAGGCCCACCTACGAGCAGTACTTC. It specifies CASTPDRPTYEQYF.

The chain uses TRBV7-2 and TRBJ2-7; D call uncertain. Trimming took 0 bases from V and 2 from J, leaving 5 bases between them. In germline, CDR1 is SGHTA, CDR2 FQGNSA. The CDR3 has 13 residues. The CDR3 region has the DNA TGTGCCAGCAGCTTAGCCAGCGCCTACGAGCAGTACTTC. This gives the protein CASSLASAYEQYF.

The gene calls are TRBV5-1 and TRBJ2-4; weak D call: TRBD2 (6 bases). V lost 7 bases and J lost 5, with 16 bases in between. Germline-derived CDR1 and CDR2 are SGHRS and YFSETQ. The CDR3 is 14 amino acids. In DNA form, the CDR3 reads TGCGCCAGCGGCTATGGGGACTCAGAAAACATTCAGTACTTC. This encodes CASGYGDSENIQYF.

A few counts support this clone. The chain recombines TRBV2 with TRBJ1-4, with TRBD1 as a possible D gene (6 bases). CDR3 length: 17 amino acids. Germline V gene lookup returns CDR1 SNHLY and CDR2 FYNNEI. Trimming pared 11 bases from V and 0 bases from J, leaving 22 bases between. CDR3 sequence: CACSGQGIEATNEKLFF. In DNA, the CDR3 is TGTGCCTGCTCGGGACAAGGGATCGAAGCAACTAATGAAAAACTGTTTTTT.

The chain links TRBV9 to TRBJ2-2, with 7 bases fitting TRBD2. This CDR3 region has 15 residues. CDR1 and CDR2 from the germline V gene are SGDLS and YYNGEE. After removal of 4 bases from V and 0 bases from J, the junction contained 3 bases not matched to a gene. CDR3 in amino acids: CASSQRGANTGELFF. CDR3 nucleotide sequence: TGTGCCAGCAGCCAACGGGGGGCGAACACCGGGGAGCTGTTTTTT. Supplemented by reference TRBV9 and TRBJ2-2, the full variable domain reads DSGVTQTPKHLITATGQRVTLRCSPRSGDLSVYWYQQSLDQGLQFLIQYYNGEERAKGNILERFSAQQFPDLHSELNLSSLELGDSALYFCASSQRGANTGELFFGEGSRLTVL.

This rearrangement joins TRBV7-2 to TRBJ2-2; D gene ambiguous. Looked up from germline, CDR1 is SGHTA and CDR2 is FQGNSA. The CDR3 loop spans 14 amino acids. V lost 5 bases to trimming and J lost 8 bases, with 15 bases between them. The CDR3 coding sequence is TGTGCCAGCAGCCCACGGGTCCTTTCGGGGGAGCTGTTTTTT. This translates into CASSPRVLSGELFF.

J is TRBJ2-7 and V is TRBV15, with D perhaps matching TRBD2 (6 bases). Looked up from germline, CDR1 is LNHNV and CDR2 is YYDKDF (reference sequence). There are 15 residues in the CDR3. The V end was cut by 5 bases, the J end by 3 bases, with 17 bases between. CDR3 protein: CATSLLGGLIYEQYF. CDR3 nucleotide sequence: TGTGCCACCAGCCTTCTCGGGGGTCTAATCTACGAGCAGTACTTC.

The chain couples TRBV7-9 to TRBJ2-5; TRBD2 matches at 10 bases. Germline V gene data show CDR1 as SEHNR and CDR2 as FQNEAQ (reference sequence). V trimming: 6 bases; J trimming: 5 bases; junction bases outside the gene matches: 9. There are 15 residues in the CDR3. DNA of the CDR3: TGTGCCAGCAGTTTGCTAGCGGGGGTTTCTGAGACCCAGTACTTC. Translation gives CASSLLAGVSETQYF.